What follows is one T cell receptor beta chain and its context. The sample originates from a study of T cell responses to AZD1222 COVID-19 vaccine. Assay used: immunoSEQ multiplex PCR; TCRdb lists only in-frame clones, some missing. The table has 190,000 or so clones, more than 85% seen once; the top ten hold around 3.5%. Between the trimmed V and J ends, which lost 4 bases and 1 base, there was a span of 16 bases. CDR1 MDHEN and CDR2 SYDVKM come from the germline V gene. The CDR3 has 16 residues. This sequence originates from an adult who received the AZD1222 COVID-19 vaccine. Sequenced material: peripheral blood, taken 28 days after the second AZD1222 dose. This chain links TRBV28 with TRBJ2-5; possibly TRBD2 for D (5 bases). Written as DNA, the CDR3 is TGTGCCAGCAGTTACACACGGGATACGTTCCAAGAGACCCAGTACTTC. Amino acids: CASSYTRDTFQETQYF.